This section outlines one T cell receptor beta chain sequence together with its context. The data derive from a study of blood T cell repertoires in COVID-19. Study at large: The samples span acute and convalescent COVID-19 from the United States, Italy and Spain. From T cells, B-cell-depleted T cells, or PBMCs came the material, which was cDNA or gDNA.

Authors' processing steps: Estimated nucleated cell counts came from reference gene primer amplification. Using immunoSEQ multiplex PCR, the repertoire was profiled, and TCRdb retains in-frame clones only, with some absent. The V and J calls and the clone size are those of that table, but D and trimming were determined from the DNA. Among roughly 43,000 clones, about 89% were seen once, and the ten largest hold less than 20%. Looked up from germline, CDR1 is KGHSH and CDR2 is LQKENI. CDR3 length: 11 residues. Trimming took off 6 bases at V and 0 bases at J, with 2 bases between the two ends. Sequencing was done on a sample of peripheral blood. The clonotype comes from a human donor in a cohort sampled during active COVID-19. The J gene is TRBJ2-5, the V gene TRBV18; no definite D call. CDR3 amino acids: CASSDQETQYF. Here the CDR3 DNA reads TGTGCCAGCTCCGACCAAGAGACCCAGTACTTC.